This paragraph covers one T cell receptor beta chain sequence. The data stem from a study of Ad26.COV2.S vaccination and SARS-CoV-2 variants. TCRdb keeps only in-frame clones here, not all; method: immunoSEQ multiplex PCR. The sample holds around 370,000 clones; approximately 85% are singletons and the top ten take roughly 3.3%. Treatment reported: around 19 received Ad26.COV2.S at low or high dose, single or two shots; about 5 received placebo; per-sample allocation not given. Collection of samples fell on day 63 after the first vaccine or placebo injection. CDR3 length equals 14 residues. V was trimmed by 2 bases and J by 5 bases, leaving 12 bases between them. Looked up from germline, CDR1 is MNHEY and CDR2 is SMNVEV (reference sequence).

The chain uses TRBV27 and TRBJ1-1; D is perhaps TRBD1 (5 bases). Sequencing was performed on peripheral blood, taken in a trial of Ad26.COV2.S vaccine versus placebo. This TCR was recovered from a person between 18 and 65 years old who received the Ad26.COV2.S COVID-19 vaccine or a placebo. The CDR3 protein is CASSLTGGMTEAFF. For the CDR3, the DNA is TGTGCCAGCAGTTTAACCGGGGGTATGACTGAAGCTTTCTTT.